A selection of T cell receptor beta chains follows, all from one sample in a study of control samples from healthy donors and cancer patients. The protocol was immunoSEQ multiplex PCR, while the TCRdb copy is restricted to in-frame clones and leaves out a portion. The sample carries around 50,000 clones, around 93% recorded once. Sequenced input: PBMCs. The receptor set was obtained from a man aged 25 to 40 with colorectal cancer. CDR3s include the opening cysteine and the closing phenylalanine or tryptophan. Fields, in order: V gene, J gene, D gene, clone size, CDR3 protein, CDR3 DNA. A D gene is named only where the DNA matches it firmly. Expanded clones get a size class; other rows say once, few or many, or leave the size out.

>TRBV2|TRBJ1-4|.|.
CASSEAVQGLNEKLFF
TGTGCCAGCAGTGAAGCCGTACAGGGTCTTAATGAAAAACTGTTTTTT
>TRBV19|TRBJ2-2|TRBD2|.
CASSIEGGTGELFF
TGTGCCAGTAGTATAGAGGGGGGGACCGGGGAGCTGTTTTTT
>TRBV5-6|TRBJ2-7|TRBD1|.
CASSLFWGDRFHEQYF
TGTGCCAGCAGCTTGTTCTGGGGGGACAGGTTCCACGAGCAGTACTTC
>TRBV21-1|TRBJ1-2|.|once
CASSQKWEGVDYGYTF
TGTGCCAGCAGCCAAAAATGGGAGGGGGTGGACTATGGCTACACCTTC
>TRBV5-6|TRBJ1-2|.|.
CASIFFRGAGYGYTF
TGTGCCAGCATCTTCTTCCGAGGGGCCGGCTATGGCTACACCTTC
>TRBV15|TRBJ2-3|.|.
CATSRTRTTILDTQYF
TGTGCCACCAGCAGGACGCGCACTACCATTTTAGATACGCAGTATTTT
>TRBV19|TRBJ1-2|.|.
CASSTLRLNYGYTF
TGTGCCAGTAGTACCTTACGGTTAAACTATGGCTACACCTTC
>TRBV5-1|TRBJ2-7|TRBD2|.
CASSLGLAGGLEQYF
TGCGCCAGCAGCTTGGGCCTAGCGGGGGGGCTCGAGCAGTACTTC
>TRBV4-3|TRBJ1-4|TRBD1|few
CASSQGPTGGAMSEKLFF
TGCGCCAGCAGCCAAGGCCCAACAGGGGGCGCAATGAGCGAAAAACTGTTTTTT
>TRBV7-2|TRBJ1-1|.|.
CASSPQSPWQDNTEAFF
TGTGCCAGCAGCCCCCAGTCCCCTTGGCAAGATAACACTGAAGCTTTCTTT
>TRBV30|TRBJ2-2|.|.
CAWSPGISRVAGELFF
TGTGCCTGGAGTCCTGGGATCTCTCGGGTGGCCGGGGAGCTGTTTTTT
>TRBV7-9|TRBJ1-3|.|few
CASSSMGLEGIYF
TGTGCCAGCAGCTCTATGGGCCTCGAGGGCATATATTTT
>TRBV4-3|TRBJ2-2|.|.
CASSPGPYPNTGELFF
TGCGCCAGCAGCCCGGGACCGTACCCGAACACCGGGGAGCTGTTTTTT
>TRBV3-1/TRBV3-2|TRBJ2-1|.|.
CASSQREGLPLLF
TGTGCCAGCAGCCAAAGAGAGGGACTTCCCCTCCTCTTC
>TRBV10-1|TRBJ1-6|.|.
CASSESTGGPLHF
TGCGCCAGCAGTGAGTCGACTGGGGGACCCCTCCACTTT
>TRBV5-4|TRBJ2-6|.|.
CASSLDEVSGANVLTF
TGTGCCAGCAGCTTGGACGAGGTCTCTGGGGCCAACGTCCTGACTTTC
>TRBV7-2|TRBJ2-7|.|.
CASSLTGPNEQYF
TGTGCCAGCAGCTTGACGGGACCTAACGAGCAGTACTTC
>TRBV4-3|TRBJ1-1|.|.
CASSQVWNTEAFF
TGCGCCAGCAGCCAAGTCTGGAACACTGAAGCTTTCTTT
>TRBV6-5|TRBJ1-1|.|.
CASSYSREGGTEAFF
TGTGCCAGCAGTTACTCGAGGGAAGGGGGCACTGAAGCTTTCTTT
>TRBV2|TRBJ1-2|TRBD1|.
CASSESGGQGDYGYTF
TGTGCCAGCAGTGAATCGGGGGGACAGGGGGACTATGGCTACACCTTC
>TRBV4-2|TRBJ2-2|.|.
CASSQVGQGGLFF
TGTGCCAGCAGCCAAGTAGGTCAGGGCGGTTTGTTTTTT
>TRBV29-1|TRBJ1-1|.|.
CSATPQGMNTEAFF
TGCAGCGCAACCCCACAGGGTATGAACACTGAAGCTTTCTTT
>TRBV10-3|TRBJ2-2|.|medium-sized
CAISASHTGELFF
TGTGCCATCAGTGCCTCCCACACCGGGGAGCTGTTTTTT
>TRBV9|TRBJ2-4|.|.
CASSVSEQLAKNIQYF
TGTGCCAGCAGCGTATCGGAACAGCTAGCCAAAAACATTCAGTACTTC
>TRBV7-8|TRBJ1-3|TRBD1|.
CASSSPYRGRNTIYF
TGTGCCAGCAGCTCCCCGTACAGGGGACGAAACACCATATATTTT
>TRBV6-5|TRBJ1-2|TRBD1|.
CASSPDRGGGYTF
TGTGCCAGCAGCCCAGACAGGGGCGGGGGCTACACCTTC
>TRBV21-1|TRBJ2-1|.|.
CASSLSKESSSYNEQFF
TGTGCCAGCAGCCTCTCTAAGGAATCCAGCTCCTACAATGAGCAGTTCTTC
>TRBV6-5|TRBJ1-2|TRBD1|.
CASSRDRGDGYTF
TGTGCCAGCAGCCGGGACAGGGGCGATGGCTACACCTTC
>TRBV6-5|TRBJ2-3|TRBD1|.
CASSYRGTGDDTQYF
TGTGCCAGCAGTTACAGGGGGACAGGCGACGATACGCAGTATTTT
>TRBV4-1|TRBJ2-1|.|once
CASSLLGLSYNEQFF
TGCGCCAGCAGCCTATTAGGACTGTCCTACAATGAGCAGTTCTTC
>TRBV7-2|TRBJ1-5|TRBD1|.
CASSPRAGGGNQPQHF
TGTGCCAGCAGCCCACGAGCAGGGGGAGGTAATCAGCCCCAGCATTTT
>TRBV15|TRBJ1-5|.|.
CATSRGGTLDSNQPQHF
TGTGCCACCAGCAGAGGAGGGACCCTCGATAGCAATCAGCCCCAGCATTTT
>TRBV6-4|TRBJ1-1|.|.
CASSDSDNTEAFF
TGTGCCAGCAGTGACTCGGACAACACTGAAGCTTTCTTT
>TRBV11-2|TRBJ2-2|.|.
CASSFRGNTGELFF
TGTGCCAGCAGCTTCAGGGGCAACACCGGGGAGCTGTTTTTT
>TRBV9|TRBJ2-5|.|.
CASSTRGGGRETQYF
TGTGCCAGCAGCACGCGGGGAGGAGGGAGGGAGACCCAGTACTTC
>TRBV5-1|TRBJ2-7|.|few
CASSLDNYEQYF
TGCGCCAGCAGCTTGGACAACTACGAGCAGTACTTC
>TRBV2|TRBJ2-3|.|.
CASSGFGADTDTQYF
TGTGCCAGCAGTGGCTTCGGGGCCGACACAGATACGCAGTATTTT
>TRBV4-1|TRBJ1-4|TRBD1|.
CASSQVEGAEKLFF
TGCGCCAGCAGCCAAGTGGAGGGGGCGGAAAAACTGTTTTTT
>TRBV30|TRBJ1-1|.|.
CAWSITGILNTEAFF
TGTGCCTGGAGTATAACAGGGATTTTGAACACTGAAGCTTTCTTT
>TRBV19|TRBJ2-1|.|.
CASSETVSSYNEQFF
TGTGCCAGTAGTGAGACAGTGAGCTCCTACAATGAGCAGTTCTTC
>TRBV5-1|TRBJ2-1|TRBD1|once
CASSFGTGQYNEQFF
TGCGCCAGCAGCTTCGGGACAGGGCAATACAATGAGCAGTTCTTC
>TRBV2|TRBJ2-7|TRBD1|.
CASSENTGGWNEQYF
TGTGCCAGCAGTGAAAACACAGGGGGCTGGAACGAGCAGTACTTC
>TRBV5-5|TRBJ2-4|TRBD2|once
CASAAGGANIQYF
TGTGCCAGCGCTGCGGGAGGGGCAAACATTCAGTACTTC
>TRBV7-2|TRBJ1-5|.|.
CASSLGMQGPHF
TGTGCCAGCAGCTTAGGGATGCAGGGCCCGCATTTT
>TRBV5-6|TRBJ2-7|.|.
CASSSLTGWNEQYF
TGTGCCAGCAGCTCCCTTACGGGTTGGAACGAGCAGTACTTC
>TRBV19|TRBJ2-2|.|.
CASSIIRDTGELFF
TGTGCCAGTAGTATTATTCGGGACACCGGGGAGCTGTTTTTT
>TRBV21-1|TRBJ1-6|.|.
CASSSNNSGSGLRDRDNSPLHF
TGTGCCAGCAGCTCAAATAACTCAGGGTCGGGGTTACGGGACAGGGATAATTCACCCCTCCACTTT
>TRBV19|TRBJ2-1|.|.
CASSIDSLGGDEQFF
TGTGCCAGTAGTATTGACAGTCTGGGGGGCGATGAGCAGTTCTTC
>TRBV4-1|TRBJ2-1|TRBD2|.
CASSQPREGFEQFF
TGCGCCAGCAGCCAACCGAGGGAGGGGTTCGAGCAGTTCTTC
>TRBV3-1/TRBV3-2|TRBJ2-5|TRBD1|.
CASSLGQGQETQYF
TGTGCCAGCAGCCTAGGACAGGGCCAAGAGACCCAGTACTTC
>TRBV12-3/TRBV12-4|TRBJ1-1|.|.
CASSLGSNTEAFF
TGTGCCAGCAGTCTGGGATCGAACACTGAAGCTTTCTTT
>TRBV5-6|TRBJ2-1|.|.
CASSRLSSAYNEQFF
TGTGCCAGCAGCCGGCTGTCTAGCGCGTACAATGAGCAGTTCTTC